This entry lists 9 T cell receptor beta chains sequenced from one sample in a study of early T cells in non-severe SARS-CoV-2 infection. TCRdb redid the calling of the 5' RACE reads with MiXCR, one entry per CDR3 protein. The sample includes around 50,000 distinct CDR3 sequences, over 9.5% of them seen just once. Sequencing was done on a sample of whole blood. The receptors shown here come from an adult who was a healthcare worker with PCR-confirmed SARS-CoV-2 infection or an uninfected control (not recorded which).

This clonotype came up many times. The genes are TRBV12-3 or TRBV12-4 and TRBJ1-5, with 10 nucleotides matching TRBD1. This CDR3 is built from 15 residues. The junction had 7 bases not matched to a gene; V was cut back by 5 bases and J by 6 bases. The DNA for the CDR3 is TGTGCCAGCAGTCTCCGGGACAGGGGAATTCAGCCCCAGCATTTT. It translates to CASSLRDRGIQPQHF.

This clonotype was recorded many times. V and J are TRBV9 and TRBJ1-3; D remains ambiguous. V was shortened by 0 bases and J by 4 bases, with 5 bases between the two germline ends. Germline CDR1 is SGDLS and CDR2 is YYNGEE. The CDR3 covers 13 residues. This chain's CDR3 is CASSVGTGNTIYF. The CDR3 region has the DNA TGTGCCAGCAGCGTAGGAACCGGAAACACCATATATTTT.

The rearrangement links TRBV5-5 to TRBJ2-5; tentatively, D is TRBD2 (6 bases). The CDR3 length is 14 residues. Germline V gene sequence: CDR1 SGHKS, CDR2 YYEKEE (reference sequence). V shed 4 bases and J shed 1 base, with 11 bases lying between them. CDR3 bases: TGTGCCAGCAGCCCGGGACTTTTCCAAGAGACCCAGTACTTC. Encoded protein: CASSPGLFQETQYF.

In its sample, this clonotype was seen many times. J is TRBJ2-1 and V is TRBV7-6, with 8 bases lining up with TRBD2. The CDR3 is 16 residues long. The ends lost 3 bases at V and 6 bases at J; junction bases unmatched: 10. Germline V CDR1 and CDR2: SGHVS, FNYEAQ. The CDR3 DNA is TGTGCCAGCAGCTTGGGGATTAGCGGGGCTCCCAATGAGCAGTTCTTC. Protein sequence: CASSLGISGAPNEQFF.

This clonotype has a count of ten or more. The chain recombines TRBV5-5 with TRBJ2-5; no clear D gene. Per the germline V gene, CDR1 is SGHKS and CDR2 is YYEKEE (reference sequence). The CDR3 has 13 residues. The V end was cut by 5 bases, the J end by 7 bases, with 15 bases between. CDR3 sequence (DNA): TGTGCCAGCAGTGGGGTACGAATCGGGACCCAGTACTTC. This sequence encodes CASSGVRIGTQYF.

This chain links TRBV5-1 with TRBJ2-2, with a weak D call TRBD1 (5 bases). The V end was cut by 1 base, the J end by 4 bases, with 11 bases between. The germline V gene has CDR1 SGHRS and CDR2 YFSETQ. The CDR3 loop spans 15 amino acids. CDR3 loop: CASSLLQGTTGELFF. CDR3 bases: TGCGCCAGCAGCTTGCTCCAGGGTACCACCGGGGAGCTGTTTTTT.

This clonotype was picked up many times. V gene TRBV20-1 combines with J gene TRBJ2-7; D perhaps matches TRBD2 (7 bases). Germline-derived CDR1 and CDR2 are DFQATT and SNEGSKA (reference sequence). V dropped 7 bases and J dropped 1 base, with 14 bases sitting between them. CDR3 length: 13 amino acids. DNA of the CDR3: TGCAGTGTTTCGGGGGGCAAATCCTACGAGCAGTACTTC. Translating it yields CSVSGGKSYEQYF.

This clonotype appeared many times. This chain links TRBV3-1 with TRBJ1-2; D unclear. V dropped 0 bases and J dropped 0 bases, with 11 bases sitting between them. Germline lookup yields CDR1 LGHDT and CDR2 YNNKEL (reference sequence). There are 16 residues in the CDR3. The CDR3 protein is CASSQDQGSANYGYTF. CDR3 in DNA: TGTGCCAGCAGCCAAGATCAAGGGTCAGCTAACTATGGCTACACCTTC.

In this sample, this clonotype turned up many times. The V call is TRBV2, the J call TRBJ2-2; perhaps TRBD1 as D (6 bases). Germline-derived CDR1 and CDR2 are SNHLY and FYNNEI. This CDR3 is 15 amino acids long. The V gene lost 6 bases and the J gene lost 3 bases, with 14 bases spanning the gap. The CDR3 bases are TGTGCCAGCAGAGCCGGGACAATCCACACCGGGGAGCTGTTTTTT. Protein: CASRAGTIHTGELFF. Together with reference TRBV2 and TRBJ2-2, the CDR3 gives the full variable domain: EPEVTQTPSHQVTQMGQEVILRCVPISNHLYFYWYRQILGQKVEFLVSFYNNEISEKSEIFDDQFSVERPDGSNFTLKIRSTKLEDSAMYFCASRAGTIHTGELFFGEGSRLTVL.